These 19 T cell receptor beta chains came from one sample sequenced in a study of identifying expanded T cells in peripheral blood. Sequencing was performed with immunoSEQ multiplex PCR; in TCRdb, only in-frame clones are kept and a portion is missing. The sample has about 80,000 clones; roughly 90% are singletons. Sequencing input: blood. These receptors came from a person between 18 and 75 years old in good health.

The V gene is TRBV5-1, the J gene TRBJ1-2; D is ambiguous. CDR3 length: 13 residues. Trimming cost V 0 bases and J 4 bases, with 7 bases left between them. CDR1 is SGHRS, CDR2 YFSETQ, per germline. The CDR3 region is CASSLDSIYGYTF. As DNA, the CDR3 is TGCGCCAGCAGCTTGGACAGCATCTATGGCTACACCTTC.

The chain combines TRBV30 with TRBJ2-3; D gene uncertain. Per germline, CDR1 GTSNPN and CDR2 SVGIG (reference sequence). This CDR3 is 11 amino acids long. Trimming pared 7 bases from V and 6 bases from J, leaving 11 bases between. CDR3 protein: CAYRKSDTQYF. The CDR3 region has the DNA TGTGCCTACCGCAAGTCTGATACGCAGTATTTT.

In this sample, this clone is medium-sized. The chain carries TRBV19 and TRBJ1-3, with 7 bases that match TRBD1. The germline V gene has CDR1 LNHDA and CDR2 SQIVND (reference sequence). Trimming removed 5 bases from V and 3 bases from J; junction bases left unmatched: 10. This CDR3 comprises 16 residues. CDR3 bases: TGTGCCAGTAGTCCGTACTTCGACAGGGTTGGAAACACCATATATTTT. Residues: CASSPYFDRVGNTIYF.

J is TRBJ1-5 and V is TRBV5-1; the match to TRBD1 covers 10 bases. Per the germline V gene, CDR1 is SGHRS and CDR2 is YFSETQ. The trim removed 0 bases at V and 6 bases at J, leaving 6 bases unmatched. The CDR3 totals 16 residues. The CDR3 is CASSLAGQGNGQPQHF. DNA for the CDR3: TGCGCCAGCAGCTTGGCGGGACAGGGGAACGGTCAGCCCCAGCATTTT.

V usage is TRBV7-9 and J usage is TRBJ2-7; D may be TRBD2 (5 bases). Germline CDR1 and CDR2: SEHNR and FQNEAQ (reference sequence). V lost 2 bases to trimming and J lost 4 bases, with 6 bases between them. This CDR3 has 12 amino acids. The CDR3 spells CASSLRGYEQYF. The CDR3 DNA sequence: TGTGCCAGCAGCTTACGAGGGTACGAGCAGTACTTC.

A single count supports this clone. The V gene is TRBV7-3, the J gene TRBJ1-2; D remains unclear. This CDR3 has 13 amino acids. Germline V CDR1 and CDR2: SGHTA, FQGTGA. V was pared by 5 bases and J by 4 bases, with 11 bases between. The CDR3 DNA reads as TGTGCCAGCAGCCCCAAGGGAGTCTATGGCTACACCTTC. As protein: CASSPKGVYGYTF.

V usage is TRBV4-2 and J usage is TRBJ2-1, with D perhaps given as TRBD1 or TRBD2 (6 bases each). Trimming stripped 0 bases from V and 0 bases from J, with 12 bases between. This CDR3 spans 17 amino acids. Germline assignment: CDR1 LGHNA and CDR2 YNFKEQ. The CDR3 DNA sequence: TGTGCCAGCAGCCAAGAGTCGGGGGCCAGCTCCTACAATGAGCAGTTCTTC. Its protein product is CASSQESGASSYNEQFF.

CDR3 sequence: CSVEGMNTEAFF. The CDR3 DNA sequence: TGCAGCGTTGAGGGGATGAACACTGAAGCTTTCTTT. The V and J genes are TRBV29-1 and TRBJ1-1, with D hard to call. Germline lookup yields CDR1 SQVTM and CDR2 ANQGSEA. V was shortened by 3 bases and J by 0 bases, with 5 bases between the two germline ends. This CDR3 is 12 amino acids long.

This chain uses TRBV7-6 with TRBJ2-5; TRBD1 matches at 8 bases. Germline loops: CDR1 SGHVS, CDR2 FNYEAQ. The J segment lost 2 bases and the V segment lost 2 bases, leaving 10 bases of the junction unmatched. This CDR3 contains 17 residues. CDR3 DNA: TGTGCCAGCAGCTTATTCTTGAGGACAGGGCCGCAAGAGACCCAGTACTTC. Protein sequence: CASSLFLRTGPQETQYF.

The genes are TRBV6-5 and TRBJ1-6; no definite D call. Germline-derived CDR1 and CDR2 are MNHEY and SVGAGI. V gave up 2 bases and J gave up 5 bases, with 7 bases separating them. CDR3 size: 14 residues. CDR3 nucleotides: TGTGCCAGCAGTTACGGAGAAAATAATTCACCCCTCCACTTT. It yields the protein CASSYGENNSPLHF.

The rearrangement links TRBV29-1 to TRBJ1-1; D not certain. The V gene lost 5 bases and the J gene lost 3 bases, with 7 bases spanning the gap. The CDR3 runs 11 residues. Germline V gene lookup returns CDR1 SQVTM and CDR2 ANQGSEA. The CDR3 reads CSVRGDTEAFF. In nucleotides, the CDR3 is TGCAGCGTTAGAGGAGACACTGAAGCTTTCTTT.

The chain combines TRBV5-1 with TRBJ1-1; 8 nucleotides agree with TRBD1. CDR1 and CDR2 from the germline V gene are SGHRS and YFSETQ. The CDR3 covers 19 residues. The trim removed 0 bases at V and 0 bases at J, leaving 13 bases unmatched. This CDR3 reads CASSLGARGQWGMNTEAFF. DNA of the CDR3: TGCGCCAGCAGCTTGGGGGCCAGGGGGCAATGGGGTATGAACACTGAAGCTTTCTTT. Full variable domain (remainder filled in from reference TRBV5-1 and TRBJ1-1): KAGVTQTPRYLIKTRGQQVTLSCSPISGHRSVSWYQQTPGQGLQFLFEYFSETQRNKGNFPGRFSGRQFSNSRSEMNVSTLELGDSALYLCASSLGARGQWGMNTEAFFGQGTRLTVV.

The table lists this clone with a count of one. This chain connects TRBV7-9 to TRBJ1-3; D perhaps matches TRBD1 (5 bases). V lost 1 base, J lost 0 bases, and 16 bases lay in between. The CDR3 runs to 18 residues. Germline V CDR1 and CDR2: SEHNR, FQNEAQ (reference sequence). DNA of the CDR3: TGTGCCAGCAGCTTAGTAAGGGGAGGCGGATTCTCTGGAAACACCATATATTTT. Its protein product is CASSLVRGGGFSGNTIYF.

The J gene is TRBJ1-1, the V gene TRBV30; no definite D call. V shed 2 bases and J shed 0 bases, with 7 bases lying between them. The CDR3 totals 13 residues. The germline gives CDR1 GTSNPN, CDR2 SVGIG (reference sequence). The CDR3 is CAWSYTMNTEAFF. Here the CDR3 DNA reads TGTGCCTGGAGTTATACTATGAACACTGAAGCTTTCTTT. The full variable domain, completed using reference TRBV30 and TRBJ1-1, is SQTIHQWPATLVQPVGSPLSLECTVEGTSNPNLYWYRQAAGRGLQLLFYSVGIGQISSEVPQNLSASRPQDRQFILSSKKLLLSDSGFYLCAWSYTMNTEAFFGQGTRLTVV.

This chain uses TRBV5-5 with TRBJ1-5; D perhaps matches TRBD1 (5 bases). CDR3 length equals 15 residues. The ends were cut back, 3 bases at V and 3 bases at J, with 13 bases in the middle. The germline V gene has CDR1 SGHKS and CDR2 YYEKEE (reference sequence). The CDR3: CASSSRDGDNQPQHF. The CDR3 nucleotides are TGTGCCAGCAGCTCCCGGGACGGTGACAATCAGCCCCAGCATTTT.

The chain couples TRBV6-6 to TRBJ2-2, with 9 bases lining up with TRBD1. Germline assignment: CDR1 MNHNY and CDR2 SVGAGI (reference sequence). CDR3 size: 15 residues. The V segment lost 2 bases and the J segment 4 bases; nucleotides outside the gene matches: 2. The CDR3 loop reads CASSYGTGPTGELFF. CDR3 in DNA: TGTGCCAGCAGTTACGGGACAGGGCCCACCGGGGAGCTGTTTTTT.

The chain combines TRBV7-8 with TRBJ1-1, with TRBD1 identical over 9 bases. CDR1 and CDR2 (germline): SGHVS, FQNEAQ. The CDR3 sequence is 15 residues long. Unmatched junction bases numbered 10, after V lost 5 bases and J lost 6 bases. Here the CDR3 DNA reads TGTGCCAGCAGCCTTAAACAGGGGGCAAGGGCTGAAGCTTTCTTT. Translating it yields CASSLKQGARAEAFF. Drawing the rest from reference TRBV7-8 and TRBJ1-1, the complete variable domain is GAGVSQSPRYKVAKRGQDVALRCDPISGHVSLFWYQQALGQGPEFLTYFQNEAQLDKSGLPSDRFFAERPEGSVSTLKIQRTQQEDSAVYLCASSLKQGARAEAFFGQGTRLTVV.

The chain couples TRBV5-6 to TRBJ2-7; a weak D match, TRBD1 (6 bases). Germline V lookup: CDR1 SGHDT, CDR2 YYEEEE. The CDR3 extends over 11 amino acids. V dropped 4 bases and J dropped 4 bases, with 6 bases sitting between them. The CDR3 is CASSQGYEQYF. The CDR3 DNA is TGTGCCAGCAGCCAGGGGTACGAGCAGTACTTC.

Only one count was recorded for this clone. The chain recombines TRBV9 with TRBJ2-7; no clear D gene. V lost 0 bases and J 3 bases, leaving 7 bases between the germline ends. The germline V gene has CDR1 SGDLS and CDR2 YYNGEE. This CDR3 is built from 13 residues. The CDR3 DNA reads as TGTGCCAGCAGCGTAGAGCCGAGCTACGAGCAGTACTTC. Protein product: CASSVEPSYEQYF.